This T cell receptor (beta chain) emerged from a study of blood T cell repertoires in COVID-19 (TCRdb year 2020). In terms of the full investigation: The collaborator samples originated in the United States, Italy and Spain and spanned the acute and convalescent phases of COVID-19. The material from the prospective study consisted of cDNA or gDNA derived from T cells, B-cell-depleted T cells, or PBMCs. Deeply sampled blood TCRbeta repertoires from subjects exposed to, actively infected with, or recovered from COVID-19 were included in the dataset. A freely available public database, intended as a resource for researchers studying the immune response to SARS-CoV-2, is where the repertoires were released. Samples were obtained from the ongoing ImmuneRACE study (first 160 participants) and from over 1,000 subjects provided by 6 global collaborators. Nearly every sample came with metadata listing a de-identified subject ID, COVID-19 status, age in years and sex. Where available, HLA class I and class II types were taken from metadata supplied by the sample provider and were not determined by assay-based typing. Overall results and qualifications from the work: How much clinical and demographic metadata was included differed by source and by participant, and the metadata was provided uncurated.

About this clone itself: What this receptor recognizes is not known. No qualities accompany the bases; no much larger clone lies one base away.

TCRbeta CDR3 regions were amplified from genomic DNA by means of the immunoSEQ Assay, a bias-controlled multiplex PCR. The original methods were these. The number of nucleated cells in each sample was estimated from the amplification of reference gene primers within the assay. To quantify the absolute abundance of each unique TCRbeta CDR3 rearrangement, sequence reads were collapsed and filtered. For each sample, productive Simpson clonality was calculated as the square root of Simpson's diversity index over productive rearrangements. Here the immuneACCESS table is served through TCRdb, limited to in-frame sequences with V and J called. Missing clones are a known gap in these copies; in checked studies unresolved V genes cover under half, and the rest lacks a known reason. The V and J calls and clone size come from that table; D and trimming were worked out from the DNA. Here the sample has tens of thousands of clones; roughly 85% occur a single time. Approximately 3.3% of the sample lies in the top ten.

Collaborating institutions collected whole blood in K2EDTA tubes following their own protocols. Collaborator samples were shipped for TCRbeta analysis as frozen whole blood, isolated PBMCs, or DNA extracted from either sample type. Trimming at the junction amounts to 4 bases on V and 6 bases on J, and the germline ends lie 6 bases apart. Via the germline V gene (reference sequence), CDR1 is DFQATT and CDR2 SNEGSKA. Reading from cysteine to phenylalanine, the CDR3 counts 11 amino acids. Of the read, only the CDR3 DNA is kept; its 33 bases are in frame from base 1. The origin of this receptor is a man aged 50 to 59 with acute or convalescent COVID-19. Sequencing was performed on peripheral blood. The chain joins TRBV20-1 to TRBJ2-2; the D gene is not confidently resolved. The encoded CDR3 is CSANTAGELFF. At the DNA level, the sequence is TGCAGTGCTAACACCGCCGGGGAGCTGTTTTTT.